The subject of this entry is one T cell receptor beta chain. The antigen remains unidentified. This record comes from a study of T cell repertoires in cytomegalovirus infection. Across the study: CMV epitopes that were recently identified and HLA-C-restricted were used alongside well-studied HLA-B-restricted ones. CMV infection together with matching HLA type was indicated by public TCR beta signatures.

TCRdb passed the reads through MiXCR, listing each CDR3 protein once. This table holds about half a million distinct CDR3 sequences, 30% to 40% found once. This CDR3 region has 14 residues. Trimming took off 3 bases at V and 4 bases at J, with 13 bases between the two ends. The germline V gene has CDR1 DFQATT and CDR2 SNEGSKA (reference sequence). The sequence was obtained from a human donor in good health (CMV status not recorded). Some clones in this sample may be carry-over from other donors' samples. The material sequenced was cultured PBMCs, taken from culture after CMV antigen stimulation. The chain joins TRBV20-1 to TRBJ1-3; D is possibly TRBD1 (5 bases). The CDR3: CSASLGTYGNTIYF. CDR3 sequence (DNA): TGCAGTGCTAGTCTCGGGACTTACGGAAACACCATATATTTT.